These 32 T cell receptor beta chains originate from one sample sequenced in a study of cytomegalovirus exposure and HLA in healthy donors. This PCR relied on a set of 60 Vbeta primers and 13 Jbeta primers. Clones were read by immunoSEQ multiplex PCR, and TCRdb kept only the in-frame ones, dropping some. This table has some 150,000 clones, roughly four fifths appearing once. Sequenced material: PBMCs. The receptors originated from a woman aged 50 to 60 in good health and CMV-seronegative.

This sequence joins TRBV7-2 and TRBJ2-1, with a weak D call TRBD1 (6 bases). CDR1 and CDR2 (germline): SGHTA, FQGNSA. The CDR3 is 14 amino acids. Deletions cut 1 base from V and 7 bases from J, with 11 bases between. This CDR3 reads CASSLGGLTNEQFF. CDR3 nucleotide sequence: TGTGCCAGCAGCTTAGGGGGGCTCACAAATGAGCAGTTCTTC.

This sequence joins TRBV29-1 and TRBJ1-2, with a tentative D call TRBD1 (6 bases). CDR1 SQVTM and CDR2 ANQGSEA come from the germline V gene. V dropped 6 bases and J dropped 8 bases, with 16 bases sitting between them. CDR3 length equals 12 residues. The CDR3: CSVRAGVGGYTF. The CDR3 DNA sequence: TGCAGCGTACGTGCAGGGGTAGGGGGCTACACCTTC.

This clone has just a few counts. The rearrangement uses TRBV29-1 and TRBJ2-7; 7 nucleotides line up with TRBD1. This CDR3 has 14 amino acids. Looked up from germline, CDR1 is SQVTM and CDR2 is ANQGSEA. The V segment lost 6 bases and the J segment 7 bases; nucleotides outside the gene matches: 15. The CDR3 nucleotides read TGCAGCGTACAAACCGGGACAGCCCTGACGGAGCAGTACTTC. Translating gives CSVQTGTALTEQYF.

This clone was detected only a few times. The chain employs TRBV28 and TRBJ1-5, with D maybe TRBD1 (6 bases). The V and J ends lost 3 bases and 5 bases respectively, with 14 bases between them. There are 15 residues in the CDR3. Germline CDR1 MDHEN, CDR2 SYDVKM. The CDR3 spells CASSLVGASDQPQHF. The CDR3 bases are TGTGCCAGCAGTTTGGTGGGGGCGTCGGATCAGCCCCAGCATTTT.

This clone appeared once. CDR3 in amino acids: CASRGGTEQYF. In DNA, the CDR3 is TGTGCCAGCCGCGGAGGGACCGAGCAGTACTTC. V gene TRBV6-1 combines with J gene TRBJ2-7; a weak D match, TRBD2 (6 bases). The CDR3 length is 11 residues. The V and J ends lost 8 bases and 6 bases respectively, with 11 bases between them. CDR1 is MNHNS and CDR2 is SASEGT in the germline V gene.

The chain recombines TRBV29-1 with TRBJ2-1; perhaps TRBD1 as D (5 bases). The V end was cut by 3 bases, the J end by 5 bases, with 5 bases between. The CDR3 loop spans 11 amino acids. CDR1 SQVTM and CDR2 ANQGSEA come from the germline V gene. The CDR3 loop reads CSVDRDNEQFF. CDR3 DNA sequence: TGCAGCGTTGACAGGGACAATGAGCAGTTCTTC.

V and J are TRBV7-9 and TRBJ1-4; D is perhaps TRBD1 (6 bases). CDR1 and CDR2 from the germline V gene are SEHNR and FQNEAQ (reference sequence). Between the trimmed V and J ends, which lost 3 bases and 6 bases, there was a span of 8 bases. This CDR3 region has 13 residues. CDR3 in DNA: TGTGCCAGCAGCTTGGCAGGGGATGAAAAACTGTTTTTT. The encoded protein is CASSLAGDEKLFF.

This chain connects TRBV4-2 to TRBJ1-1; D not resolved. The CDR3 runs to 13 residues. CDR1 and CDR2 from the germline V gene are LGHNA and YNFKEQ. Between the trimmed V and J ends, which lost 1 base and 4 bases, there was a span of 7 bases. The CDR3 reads CASSQGGSTEAFF. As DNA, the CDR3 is TGTGCCAGCAGCCAAGGCGGGTCCACTGAAGCTTTCTTT.

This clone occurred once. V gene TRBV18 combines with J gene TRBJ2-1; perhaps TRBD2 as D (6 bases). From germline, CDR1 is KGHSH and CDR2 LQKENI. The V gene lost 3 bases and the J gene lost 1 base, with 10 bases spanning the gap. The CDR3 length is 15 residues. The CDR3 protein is CASSPGGLSYNEQFF. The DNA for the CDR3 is TGTGCCAGCTCACCGGGAGGTTTATCCTACAATGAGCAGTTCTTC.

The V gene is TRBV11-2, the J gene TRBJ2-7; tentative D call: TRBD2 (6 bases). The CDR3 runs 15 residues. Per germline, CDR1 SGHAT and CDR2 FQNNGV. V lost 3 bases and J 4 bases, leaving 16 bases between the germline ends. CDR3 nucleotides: TGTGCCAGCAGCTTGCGGGGCTCCCGCGATTACGAGCAGTACTTC. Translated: CASSLRGSRDYEQYF. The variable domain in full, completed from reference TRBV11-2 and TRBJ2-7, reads EAGVAQSPRYKIIEKRQSVAFWCNPISGHATLYWYQQILGQGPKLLIQFQNNGVVDDSQLPKDRFSAERLKGVDSTLKIQPAKLEDSAVYLCASSLRGSRDYEQYFGPGTRLTVT.

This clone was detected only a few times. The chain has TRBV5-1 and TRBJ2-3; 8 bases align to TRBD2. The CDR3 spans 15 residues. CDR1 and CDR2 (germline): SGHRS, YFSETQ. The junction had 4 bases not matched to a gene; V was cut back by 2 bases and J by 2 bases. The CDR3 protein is CASSFGGRLTDTQYF. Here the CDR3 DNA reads TGCGCCAGCAGCTTCGGCGGGAGGCTCACAGATACGCAGTATTTT.

The CDR3 DNA reads as TGTGCCTGGAGCGCTAAGGGCGGGAGGGCCCGAAATGAGCAGTTCTTC. It is translated as CAWSAKGGRARNEQFF. The chain uses TRBV30 and TRBJ2-1; 9 bases are shared with TRBD2. Germline trimming cut 3 bases from V and 7 bases from J; bases unmatched to any gene: 13. Per the germline V gene, CDR1 is GTSNPN and CDR2 is SVGIG (reference sequence). The CDR3 runs 16 residues.

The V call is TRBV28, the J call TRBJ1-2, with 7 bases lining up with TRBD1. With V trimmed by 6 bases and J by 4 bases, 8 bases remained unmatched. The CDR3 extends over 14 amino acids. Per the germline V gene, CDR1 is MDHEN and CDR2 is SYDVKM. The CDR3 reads CASRWRQGAYGYTF. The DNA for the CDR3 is TGTGCCAGCAGGTGGAGACAGGGTGCCTATGGCTACACCTTC.

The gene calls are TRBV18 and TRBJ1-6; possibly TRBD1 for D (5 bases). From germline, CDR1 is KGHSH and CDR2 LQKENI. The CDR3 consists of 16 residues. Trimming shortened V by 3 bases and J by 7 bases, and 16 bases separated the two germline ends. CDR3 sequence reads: CASSPRASLLNSPLHF. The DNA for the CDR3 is TGTGCCAGCTCACCCAGGGCGTCTCTTCTGAATTCACCCCTCCACTTT. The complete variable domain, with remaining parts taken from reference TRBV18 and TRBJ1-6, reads NAGVMQNPRHLVRRRGQEARLRCSPMKGHSHVYWYRQLPEEGLKFMVYLQKENIIDESGMPKERFSAEFPKEGPSILRIQQVVRGDSAAYFCASSPRASLLNSPLHFGNGTRLTVT.

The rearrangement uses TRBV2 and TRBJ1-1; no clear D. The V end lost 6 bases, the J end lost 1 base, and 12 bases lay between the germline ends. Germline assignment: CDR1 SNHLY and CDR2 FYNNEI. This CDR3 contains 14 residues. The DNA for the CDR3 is TGTGCCAGCAGACCAAATGGGAGGAACACTGAAGCTTTCTTT. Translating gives CASRPNGRNTEAFF.

The DNA for the CDR3 is TGTGCCAGCAGCTGGGACAGGGGGGTAGAGACCCAGTACTTC. Translation: CASSWDRGVETQYF. The genes are TRBV7-2 and TRBJ2-5; TRBD1 aligns across 11 bases. With 4 bases clipped from V and 4 bases from J, the junction kept 2 bases outside the gene matches. The CDR3 extends over 14 amino acids. Germline V gene data show CDR1 as SGHTA and CDR2 as FQGNSA. The full variable domain, rest sourced from reference TRBV7-2 and TRBJ2-5, is GAGVSQSPSNKVTEKGKDVELRCDPISGHTALYWYRQSLGQGLEFLIYFQGNSAPDKSGLPSDRFSAERTGGSVSTLTIQRTQQEDSAVYLCASSWDRGVETQYFGPGTRLLVL.

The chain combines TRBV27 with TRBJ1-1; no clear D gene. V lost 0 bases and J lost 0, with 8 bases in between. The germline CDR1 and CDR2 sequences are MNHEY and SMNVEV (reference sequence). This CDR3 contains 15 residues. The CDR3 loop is CASSLSSTLNTEAFF. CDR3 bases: TGTGCCAGCAGTTTATCTTCGACATTGAACACTGAAGCTTTCTTT.

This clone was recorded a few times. For the CDR3, the DNA is TGTGCCAGCAGCACAGGACAGGGGGCCCTGGGGGCTTTCTTT. Amino acid sequence: CASSTGQGALGAFF. The chain employs TRBV5-6 and TRBJ1-1, with 11 bases identical to TRBD1. The CDR3 runs 14 residues. Trimming removed 4 bases from V and 11 bases from J; junction bases left unmatched: 10. The germline V gene has CDR1 SGHDT and CDR2 YYEEEE. Combining the CDR3 with reference TRBV5-6 and TRBJ1-1 gives the whole variable domain DAGVTQSPTHLIKTRGQQVTLRCSPKSGHDTVSWYQQALGQGPQFIFQYYEEEERQRGNFPDRFSGHQFPNYSSELNVNALLLGDSALYLCASSTGQGALGAFFGQGTRLTVV.

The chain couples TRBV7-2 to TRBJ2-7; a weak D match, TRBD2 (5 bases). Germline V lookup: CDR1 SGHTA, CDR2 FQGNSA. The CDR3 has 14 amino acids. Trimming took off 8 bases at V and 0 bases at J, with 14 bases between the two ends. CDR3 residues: CASAEGRLSYEQYF. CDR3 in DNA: TGTGCCAGCGCCGAGGGCCGCCTCTCCTACGAGCAGTACTTC.

The CDR3 loop is CASSLILAGANEQFF. The CDR3 DNA sequence: TGTGCCAGCAGCTTAATACTAGCGGGGGCCAATGAGCAGTTCTTC. The chain uses TRBV7-9 and TRBJ2-1; 11 nucleotides agree with TRBD2. V lost 2 bases and J lost 6; bases outside the gene matches: 3. The CDR3 has 15 residues. The V gene's germline CDR1 is SEHNR and CDR2 FQNEAQ (reference sequence). Full variable domain (missing parts from reference TRBV7-9 and TRBJ2-1): DTGVSQNPRHKITKRGQNVTFRCDPISEHNRLYWYRQTLGQGPEFLTYFQNEAQLEKSRLLSDRFSAERPKGSFSTLEIQRTEQGDSAMYLCASSLILAGANEQFFGPGTRLTVL.

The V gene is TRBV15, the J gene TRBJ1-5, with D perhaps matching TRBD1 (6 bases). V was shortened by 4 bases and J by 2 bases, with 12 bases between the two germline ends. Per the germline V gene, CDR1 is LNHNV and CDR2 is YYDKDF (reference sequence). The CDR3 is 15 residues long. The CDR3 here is CATSINRDRNQPQHF. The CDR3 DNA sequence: TGTGCCACCAGCATAAACAGGGATCGCAATCAGCCCCAGCATTTT.

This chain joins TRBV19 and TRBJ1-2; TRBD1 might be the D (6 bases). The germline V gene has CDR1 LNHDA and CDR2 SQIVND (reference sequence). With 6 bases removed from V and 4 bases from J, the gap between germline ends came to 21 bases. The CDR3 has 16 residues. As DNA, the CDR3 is TGTGCCAGTAGCCCTCGAGTGGGGGCCTTTGGCTATGGCTACACCTTC. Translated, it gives CASSPRVGAFGYGYTF.

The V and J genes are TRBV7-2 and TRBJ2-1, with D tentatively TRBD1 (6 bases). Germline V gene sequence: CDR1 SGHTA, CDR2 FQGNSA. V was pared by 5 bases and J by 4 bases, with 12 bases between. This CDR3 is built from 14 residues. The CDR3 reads CASSPRTGYNEQFF. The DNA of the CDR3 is TGTGCCAGCAGCCCGAGAACAGGGTACAATGAGCAGTTCTTC.

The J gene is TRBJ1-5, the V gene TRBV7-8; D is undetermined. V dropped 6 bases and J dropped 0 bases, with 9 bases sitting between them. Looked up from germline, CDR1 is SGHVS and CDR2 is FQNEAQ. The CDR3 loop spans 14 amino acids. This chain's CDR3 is CASSTFYSNQPQHF. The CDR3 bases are TGTGCCAGCAGTACCTTCTATAGCAATCAGCCCCAGCATTTT.

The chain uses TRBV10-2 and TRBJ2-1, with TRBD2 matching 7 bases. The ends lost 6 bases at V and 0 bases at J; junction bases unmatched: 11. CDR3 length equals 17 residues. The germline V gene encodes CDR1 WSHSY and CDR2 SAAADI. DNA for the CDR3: TGCGCCAGCAGGGAGGAAGCGGGAACTCCCTCCTACAATGAGCAGTTCTTC. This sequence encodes CASREEAGTPSYNEQFF.

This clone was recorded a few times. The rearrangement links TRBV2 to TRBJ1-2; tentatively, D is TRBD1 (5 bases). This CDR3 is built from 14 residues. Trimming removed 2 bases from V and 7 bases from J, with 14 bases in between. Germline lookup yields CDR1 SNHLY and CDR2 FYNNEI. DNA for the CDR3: TGTGCCAGCAGTGAAAGTGCAGGGACTGGTGGCTACACCTTC. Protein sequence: CASSESAGTGGYTF. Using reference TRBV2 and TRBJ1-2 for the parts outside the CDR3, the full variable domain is EPEVTQTPSHQVTQMGQEVILRCVPISNHLYFYWYRQILGQKVEFLVSFYNNEISEKSEIFDDQFSVERPDGSNFTLKIRSTKLEDSAMYFCASSESAGTGGYTFGSGTRLTVV.

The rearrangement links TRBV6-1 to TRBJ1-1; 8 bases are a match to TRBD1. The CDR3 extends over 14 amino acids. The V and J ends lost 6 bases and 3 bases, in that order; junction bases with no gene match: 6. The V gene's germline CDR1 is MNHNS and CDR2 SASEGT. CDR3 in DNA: TGTGCCAGCAGATACAGGGGGGGGTACACTGAAGCTTTCTTT. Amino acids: CASRYRGGYTEAFF.

The CDR3 loop is CAISEIAGVNTGELFF. The CDR3 nucleotides are TGTGCCATCAGTGAGATAGCGGGGGTGAACACCGGGGAGCTGTTTTTT. This chain uses TRBV10-3 with TRBJ2-2, with 9 bases aligning to TRBD2. V was clipped by 2 bases and J by 1 base; unmatched bases: 2. Germline V CDR1 and CDR2: ENHRY, SYGVKD. This CDR3 has 16 residues.

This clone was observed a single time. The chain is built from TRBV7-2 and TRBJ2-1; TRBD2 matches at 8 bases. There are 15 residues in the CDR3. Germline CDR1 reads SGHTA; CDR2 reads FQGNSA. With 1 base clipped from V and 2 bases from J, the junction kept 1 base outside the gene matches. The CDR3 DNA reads TGTGCCAGCAGCTTAGAAGCGGGAGCCTACAATGAGCAGTTCTTC. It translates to CASSLEAGAYNEQFF. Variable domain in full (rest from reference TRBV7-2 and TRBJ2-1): GAGVSQSPSNKVTEKGKDVELRCDPISGHTALYWYRQSLGQGLEFLIYFQGNSAPDKSGLPSDRFSAERTGGSVSTLTIQRTQQEDSAVYLCASSLEAGAYNEQFFGPGTRLTVL.

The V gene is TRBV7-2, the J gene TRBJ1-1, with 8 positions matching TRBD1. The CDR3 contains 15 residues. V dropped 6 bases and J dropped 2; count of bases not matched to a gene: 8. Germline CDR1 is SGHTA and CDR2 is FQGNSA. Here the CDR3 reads CASSLYTGGNTEAFF. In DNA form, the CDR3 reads TGTGCCAGCAGTTTATACACAGGGGGTAACACTGAAGCTTTCTTT.

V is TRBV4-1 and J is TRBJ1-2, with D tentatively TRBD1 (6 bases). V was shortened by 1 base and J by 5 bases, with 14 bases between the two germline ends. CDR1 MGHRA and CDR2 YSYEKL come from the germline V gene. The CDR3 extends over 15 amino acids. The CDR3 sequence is CASSQVNREGYGYTF. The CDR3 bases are TGCGCCAGCAGCCAAGTAAACAGGGAAGGGTATGGCTACACCTTC.

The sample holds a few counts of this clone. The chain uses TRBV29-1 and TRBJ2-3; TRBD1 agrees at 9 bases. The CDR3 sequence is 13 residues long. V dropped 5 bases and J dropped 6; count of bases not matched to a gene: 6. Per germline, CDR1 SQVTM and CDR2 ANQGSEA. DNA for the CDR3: TGCAGCGTTAAACAGGGGGCGGAGGATACGCAGTATTTT. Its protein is CSVKQGAEDTQYF.